This T cell receptor (beta chain) was profiled in a study of blood T cells in healthy people across ages. Then a second PCR, running about 7 to 11 cycles, was carried out with a sample-barcoded 5' primer and a J-beta primer mix. TCRdb re-called the 5' RACE reads through MiXCR, storing one row per CDR3 protein. The table has about 620,000 distinct CDR3 sequences, about 51% seen once. This clonotype was seen many times. Sequencing used blood. This sequence originates from a woman of 80 years or more in good health.

CDR3 in amino acids: CAWSPHGRGQFF. The CDR3, as DNA: TGTGCCTGGAGTCCCCACGGGCGCGGGCAGTTCTTC. The V and J genes are TRBV30 and TRBJ2-1; D gene unclear. Trimming pared 2 bases from V and 12 bases from J, leaving 14 bases between. Germline CDR1 reads GTSNPN; CDR2 reads SVGIG (reference sequence). This CDR3 contains 12 residues.